This TCR beta chain was retrieved from a study of shared T cell receptors in the human thymus. Germline-derived CDR1 and CDR2 are MDHEN and SYDVKM. V dropped 2 bases and J dropped 2 bases, with 14 bases sitting between them. The CDR3 has 16 residues. Data came from immunoSEQ multiplex PCR; TCRdb stores just in-frame clones and leaves some out. Of hundreds of thousands of clones listed, roughly 88% were seen once; the top ten hold around 0.01%. These data were also reused for a study on human thymus T cells. As that study records: Having corrective surgery for congenital heart defects, healthy Finnish infants were the ones who donated. In corrective heart surgery, resections were taken, and these provided the thymus tissue. Repertoires sampled from thymus and blood appeared biased in V and J gene usage. Related research has reported that thymic repertoires overlap highly among unrelated individuals.

The specimen sequenced was thymocytes. V gene TRBV28 combines with J gene TRBJ2-3; D perhaps matches TRBD1 (6 bases). This TCR derives from a boy in the first two years of life with a congenital heart defect. The CDR3 sequence is CASSLRDKGPTDTQYF. DNA for the CDR3: TGTGCCAGCAGTTTAAGGGACAAGGGACCCACAGATACGCAGTATTTT.